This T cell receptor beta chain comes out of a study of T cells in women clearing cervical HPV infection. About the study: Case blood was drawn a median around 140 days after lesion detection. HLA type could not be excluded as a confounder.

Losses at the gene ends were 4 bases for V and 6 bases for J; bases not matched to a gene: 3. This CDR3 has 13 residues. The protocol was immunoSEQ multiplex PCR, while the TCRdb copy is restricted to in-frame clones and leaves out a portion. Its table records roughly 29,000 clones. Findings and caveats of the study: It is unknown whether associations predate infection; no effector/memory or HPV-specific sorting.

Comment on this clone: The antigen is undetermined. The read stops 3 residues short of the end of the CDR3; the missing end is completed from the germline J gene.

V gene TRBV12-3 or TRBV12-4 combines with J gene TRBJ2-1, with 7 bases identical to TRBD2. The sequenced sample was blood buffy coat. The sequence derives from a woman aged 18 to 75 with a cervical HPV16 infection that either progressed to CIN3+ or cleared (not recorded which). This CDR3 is CASSSGTINEQFF. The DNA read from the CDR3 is TGTGCCAGCAGTTCTGGGACTATCAATGAG.